This record covers a single T cell receptor beta chain. The data derive from a study of shared clonotypes between healthy human individuals. The V gene lost 5 bases and the J gene lost 3 bases, with 16 bases spanning the gap. This CDR3 comprises 15 residues. CDR1 is SGHTS and CDR2 is YDEGEE in the germline V gene. Sequencing was performed with immunoSEQ multiplex PCR; in TCRdb, only in-frame clones are kept and a portion is missing. The sample lists some 2,500,000 clones, under 95% occurring once. Sequenced material: naive CD4+ T cells from PBMCs. Subset meaning: CD45RA+ positively selected. This chain links TRBV5-8 with TRBJ2-3, with D uncertain. This sequence was found in a man aged 18-30 years in good health. Some clones in this sample may be carry-over from other donors' samples. The CDR3, as DNA: TGTGCCAGCAGTTTTGACTTTCGGGCTACAGATACGCAGTATTTT. Translation gives CASSFDFRATDTQYF. The full variable domain, rest sourced from reference TRBV5-8 and TRBJ2-3, is EAGVTQSPTHLIKTRGQQATLRCSPISGHTSVYWYQQALGLGLQFLLWYDEGEERNRGNFPPRFSGRQFPNYSSELNVNALELEDSALYLCASSFDFRATDTQYFGPGTRLTVL.